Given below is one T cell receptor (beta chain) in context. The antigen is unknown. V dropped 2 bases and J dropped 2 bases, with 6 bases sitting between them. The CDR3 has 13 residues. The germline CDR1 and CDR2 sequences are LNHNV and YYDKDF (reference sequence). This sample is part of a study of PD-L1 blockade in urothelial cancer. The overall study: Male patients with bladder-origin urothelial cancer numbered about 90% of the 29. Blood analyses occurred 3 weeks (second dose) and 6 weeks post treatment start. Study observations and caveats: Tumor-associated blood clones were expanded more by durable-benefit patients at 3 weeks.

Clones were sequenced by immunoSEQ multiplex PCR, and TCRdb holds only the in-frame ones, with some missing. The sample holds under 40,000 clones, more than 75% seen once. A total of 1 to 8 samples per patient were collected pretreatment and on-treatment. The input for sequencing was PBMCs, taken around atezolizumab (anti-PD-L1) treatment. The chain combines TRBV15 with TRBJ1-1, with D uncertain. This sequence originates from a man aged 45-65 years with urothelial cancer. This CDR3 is CATSRSTNTEAFF. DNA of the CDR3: TGTGCCACCAGCAGATCGACAAACACTGAAGCTTTCTTT.